The next 23 T cell receptor beta chains were all read from a single sample in a study of shared clonotypes between healthy human individuals. The data were produced by immunoSEQ multiplex PCR, yet TCRdb's version contains in-frame clones alone and is incomplete. The sample consists of some 2,400,000 clones, approximately 94% of them appearing once. Sequencing input: naive CD4+ T cells sorted from blood. Subset of the sample: CD45RA+ positively selected. Receptors were obtained from a man between 18 and 29 years old in good health.

J is TRBJ1-2 and V is TRBV15; D is undetermined. This CDR3 spans 16 amino acids. In germline, CDR1 is LNHNV, CDR2 YYDKDF (reference sequence). Trimming removed 0 bases from V and 4 bases from J, with 15 bases in between. Here the CDR3 DNA reads TGTGCCACCAGCAGAGATGACCGGGGAGCGGCCTATGGCTACACCTTC. Residues: CATSRDDRGAAYGYTF.

V is TRBV11-2 and J is TRBJ2-2; 12 bases are a match to TRBD2. The V gene's germline CDR1 is SGHAT and CDR2 FQNNGV. The CDR3 runs 17 residues. The V gene end was trimmed by 3 bases and the J gene end by 4 bases; junction bases not matched to a gene: 6. CDR3 nucleotide sequence: TGTGCCAGCAGCTTGACTAGCGGGGGCCAGTTCACCGGGGAGCTGTTTTTT. It specifies CASSLTSGGQFTGELFF.

This sequence joins TRBV6-5 and TRBJ1-2, with no clear D. The CDR3 consists of 12 residues. Germline CDR1 reads MNHEY; CDR2 reads SVGAGI. The V end lost 6 bases, the J end lost 1 base, and 6 bases lay between the germline ends. The CDR3 DNA sequence: TGTGCCAGCAGCATGGTTAACTATGGCTACACCTTC. Translating it yields CASSMVNYGYTF.

The chain is built from TRBV28 and TRBJ1-1; tentative D call: TRBD1 (6 bases). The germline CDR1 and CDR2 sequences are MDHEN and SYDVKM. The CDR3 contains 15 residues. The ends were cut back, 7 bases at V and 3 bases at J, with 18 bases in the middle. Written as DNA, the CDR3 is TGTGCCAGCACCGGGGGCCCCGTTAGGGACACTGAAGCTTTCTTT. Its protein product is CASTGGPVRDTEAFF.

This chain links TRBV5-1 with TRBJ2-1; the D gene is possibly TRBD1 (6 bases). The CDR3 is 16 amino acids. Germline CDR1 SGHRS, CDR2 YFSETQ. V lost 5 bases and J lost 0, with 15 bases in between. CDR3 residues: CASSVDRPSSYNEQFF. CDR3 nucleotide sequence: TGCGCCAGCAGTGTCGACAGGCCTAGCTCCTACAATGAGCAGTTCTTC.

The chain uses TRBV28 and TRBJ2-2; D gene uncertain. Trimming pared 6 bases from V and 7 bases from J, leaving 12 bases between. Germline V lookup: CDR1 MDHEN, CDR2 SYDVKM. The CDR3 extends over 13 amino acids. This CDR3 is CASSSSRFGELFF. For the CDR3, the DNA is TGTGCCAGCAGCTCATCGAGGTTCGGGGAGCTGTTTTTT. The whole variable domain, filled in from reference TRBV28 and TRBJ2-2, reads DVKVTQSSRYLVKRTGEKVFLECVQDMDHENMFWYRQDPGLGLRLIYFSYDVKMKEKGDIPEGYSVSREKKERFSLILESASTNQTSMYLCASSSSRFGELFFGEGSRLTVL.

This chain uses TRBV30 with TRBJ1-2; D gene ambiguous. V lost 4 bases, J lost 2 bases, and 20 bases lay in between. Germline CDR1 GTSNPN, CDR2 SVGIG (reference sequence). The CDR3 length is 16 residues. The CDR3 loop is CAWTPTLTRQNYGYTF. In nucleotides, the CDR3 is TGTGCCTGGACCCCTACCTTGACGCGGCAAAACTATGGCTACACCTTC.

The gene calls are TRBV9 and TRBJ2-5; the match to TRBD2 covers 7 bases. V was pared by 3 bases and J by 1 base, with 3 bases of the junction left unmatched. Germline assignment: CDR1 SGDLS and CDR2 YYNGEE. CDR3 length: 14 residues. As DNA, the CDR3 is TGTGCCAGCAGCGCGACTAGCATCCAAGAGACCCAGTACTTC. It codes for CASSATSIQETQYF.

This clone has a handful of counts. This chain joins TRBV28 and TRBJ1-3, with no clear D. V lost 3 bases and J lost 6, with 6 bases in between. Germline assignment: CDR1 MDHEN and CDR2 SYDVKM. The CDR3 is 12 amino acids. The CDR3 sequence: CASSFVENTIYF. CDR3 DNA: TGTGCCAGCAGTTTTGTTGAAAACACCATATATTTT.

The V and J genes are TRBV7-4 and TRBJ2-2, with 9 positions matching TRBD2. V gave up 4 bases and J gave up 7 bases; unmatched junction bases: 7. The germline V gene has CDR1 SGHVT and CDR2 SQSDAQ. The CDR3 consists of 15 residues. The CDR3 DNA is TGTGCCAGCAGCTCGAGGGGACTAGCAGACGGGGAGCTGTTTTTT. As protein: CASSSRGLADGELFF.

The gene calls are TRBV28 and TRBJ1-2; D remains unclear. V dropped 5 bases and J dropped 8 bases, with 18 bases sitting between them. CDR1 is MDHEN and CDR2 is SYDVKM in the germline V gene. The CDR3 totals 14 residues. CDR3 sequence (DNA): TGTGCCAGCAGTCCCCGAGGTTCTTCATGGGGCTACACCTTC. Its translation: CASSPRGSSWGYTF.

The chain uses TRBV28 and TRBJ1-4, with D unclear. The germline V gene encodes CDR1 MDHEN and CDR2 SYDVKM. Trimming shortened V by 4 bases and J by 6 bases, and 15 bases separated the two germline ends. This CDR3 contains 15 residues. The CDR3 nucleotides read TGTGCCAGCAGTTCCCCGCAGGACTGGGATGAAAAACTGTTTTTT. This encodes CASSSPQDWDEKLFF. Together with reference TRBV28 and TRBJ1-4, the CDR3 gives the full variable domain: DVKVTQSSRYLVKRTGEKVFLECVQDMDHENMFWYRQDPGLGLRLIYFSYDVKMKEKGDIPEGYSVSREKKERFSLILESASTNQTSMYLCASSSPQDWDEKLFFGSGTQLSVL.

This clone was counted once. The chain links TRBV30 to TRBJ1-6; a weak D match, TRBD1 (6 bases). Per germline, CDR1 GTSNPN and CDR2 SVGIG (reference sequence). The germline V and J ends were trimmed by 2 bases and 8 bases, with 10 bases remaining between them. The CDR3 loop spans 13 amino acids. CDR3 in amino acids: CAWSTGKYSPLHF. The CDR3 DNA is TGTGCCTGGAGTACAGGGAAATATTCACCCCTCCACTTT.

The rearrangement uses TRBV7-2 and TRBJ2-5; a weak D match, TRBD1 (6 bases). Trimming cost V 5 bases and J 4 bases, with 20 bases left between them. The CDR3 runs 16 residues. Germline-derived CDR1 and CDR2 are SGHTA and FQGNSA. The CDR3 is CASSHGTRTKVETQYF. CDR3 nucleotides: TGTGCCAGCAGCCATGGGACACGGACAAAAGTAGAGACCCAGTACTTC.

This sequence joins TRBV5-1 and TRBJ2-6; no reliable D call. The CDR3 is 15 amino acids. Trimming took 2 bases from V and 0 from J, leaving 6 bases between them. Germline CDR1 and CDR2: SGHRS and YFSETQ. The CDR3: CASSFVGSGANVLTF. The CDR3 region has the DNA TGCGCCAGCAGCTTTGTGGGCTCTGGGGCCAACGTCCTGACTTTC.

The chain links TRBV5-6 to TRBJ1-1, with 7 positions matching TRBD1. Per germline, CDR1 SGHDT and CDR2 YYEEEE. The CDR3 spans 15 residues. Trimming cost V 4 bases and J 2 bases; bases outside gene matches: 8. The CDR3 DNA follows: TGTGCCAGCAGCCCCACGACAGGGCTAAACACTGAAGCTTTCTTT. Amino acid sequence: CASSPTTGLNTEAFF.

This clone was observed a few times. J is TRBJ1-1 and V is TRBV7-9; the D gene is possibly TRBD1 (6 bases). In germline, CDR1 is SEHNR, CDR2 FQNEAQ (reference sequence). V was trimmed by 1 base and J by 1 base, leaving 10 bases between them. The CDR3 is 15 amino acids. This CDR3 is CASSLGWDKNTEAFF. CDR3 nucleotides: TGTGCCAGCAGCTTAGGCTGGGACAAGAACACTGAAGCTTTCTTT.

The gene calls are TRBV4-2 and TRBJ1-4; D ambiguous. Trimming removed 1 base from V and 4 bases from J, with 7 bases in between. Germline V CDR1 and CDR2: LGHNA, YNFKEQ. The CDR3 has 14 residues. CDR3 amino acids: CASSQGPINEKLFF. DNA of the CDR3: TGTGCCAGCAGCCAAGGTCCCATTAATGAAAAACTGTTTTTT.

The genes are TRBV23-1 and TRBJ1-4; 8 bases align to TRBD1. TRBV23-1 is placed among ORFs of uncertain function. This CDR3 has 14 residues. Trimming removed 7 bases from V and 7 bases from J; junction bases left unmatched: 8. The DNA of the CDR3 is TGCGCCAGCACCCTCGACAGGGGTTTTGAAAAACTGTTTTTT. Amino acids: CASTLDRGFEKLFF.

The chain combines TRBV10-3 with TRBJ2-1; TRBD2 matches at 7 bases. CDR1 and CDR2 (germline): ENHRY, SYGVKD. The CDR3 loop spans 14 amino acids. Losses at the gene ends were 10 bases for V and 1 base for J; bases not matched to a gene: 7. CDR3 amino acids: CASRDYQSYNEQFF. The CDR3 nucleotides read TGTGCCAGCCGGGACTATCAATCCTACAATGAGCAGTTCTTC.

This chain joins TRBV5-6 and TRBJ2-7; TRBD1 agrees at 7 bases. Germline assignment: CDR1 SGHDT and CDR2 YYEEEE. Unmatched junction bases numbered 9, after V lost 0 bases and J lost 6 bases. The CDR3 contains 15 residues. The CDR3 loop is CASSLANRGPGEQYF. The CDR3 coding sequence is TGTGCCAGCAGCTTGGCTAACAGGGGTCCGGGCGAGCAGTACTTC.

This chain connects TRBV6-1 to TRBJ2-3, with D possibly TRBD2 on 6 matching bases. CDR1 is MNHNS, CDR2 SASEGT, per germline. Trimming removed 6 bases at V and 9 bases at J, with 19 bases between. The CDR3 runs 14 residues. The CDR3 DNA follows: TGTGCCAGCAGGCCCGCGGCGGGGTCGGGAACGCAGTATTTT. It codes for CASRPAAGSGTQYF.

The chain couples TRBV6-5 to TRBJ2-7; 9 bases map to TRBD2. Trimming removed 4 bases from V and 3 bases from J; junction bases left unmatched: 4. Per the germline V gene, CDR1 is MNHEY and CDR2 is SVGAGI. This CDR3 has 14 amino acids. CDR3 nucleotides: TGTGCCAGCAGTTTAGCGGGAGTGAACTACGAGCAGTACTTC. Residues: CASSLAGVNYEQYF.